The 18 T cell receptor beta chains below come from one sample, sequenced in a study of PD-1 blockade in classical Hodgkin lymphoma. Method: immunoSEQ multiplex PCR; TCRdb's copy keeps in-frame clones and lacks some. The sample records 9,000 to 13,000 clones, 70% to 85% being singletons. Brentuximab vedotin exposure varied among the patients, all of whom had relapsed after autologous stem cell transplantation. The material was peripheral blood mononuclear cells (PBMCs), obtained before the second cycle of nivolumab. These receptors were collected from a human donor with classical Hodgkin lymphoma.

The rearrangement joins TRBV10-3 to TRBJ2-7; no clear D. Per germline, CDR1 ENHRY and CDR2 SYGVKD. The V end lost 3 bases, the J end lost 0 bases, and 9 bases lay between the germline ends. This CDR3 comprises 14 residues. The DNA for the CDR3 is TGTGCCATCAGTGACGGTACACCCTCCTACGAGCAGTACTTC. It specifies CAISDGTPSYEQYF.

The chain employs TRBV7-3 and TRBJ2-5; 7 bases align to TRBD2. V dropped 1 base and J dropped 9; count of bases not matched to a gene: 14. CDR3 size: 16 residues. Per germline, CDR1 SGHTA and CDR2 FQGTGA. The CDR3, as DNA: TGTGCCAGCAGCTTAAGGCCGGGGGGAGGATTTGAGGCCCAGTACTTC. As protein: CASSLRPGGGFEAQYF.

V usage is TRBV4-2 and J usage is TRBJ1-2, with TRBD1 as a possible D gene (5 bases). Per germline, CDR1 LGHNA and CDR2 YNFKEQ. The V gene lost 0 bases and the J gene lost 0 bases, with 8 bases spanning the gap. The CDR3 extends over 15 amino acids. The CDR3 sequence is CASSQDRGANYGYTF. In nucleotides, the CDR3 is TGTGCCAGCAGCCAAGACCGGGGGGCTAACTATGGCTACACCTTC.

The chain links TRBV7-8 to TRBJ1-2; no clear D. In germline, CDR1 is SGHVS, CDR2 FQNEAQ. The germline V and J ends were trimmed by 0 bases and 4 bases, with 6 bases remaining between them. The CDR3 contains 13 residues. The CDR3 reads CASSLARIYGYTF. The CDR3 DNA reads TGTGCCAGCAGCTTAGCCAGGATCTATGGCTACACCTTC.

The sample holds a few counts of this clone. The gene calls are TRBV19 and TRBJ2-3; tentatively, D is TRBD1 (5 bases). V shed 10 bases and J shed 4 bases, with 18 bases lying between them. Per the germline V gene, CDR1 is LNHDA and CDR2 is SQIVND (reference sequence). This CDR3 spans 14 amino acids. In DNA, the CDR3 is TGTGCCACTGAGCAGGGTTTTGGGGCAGATACGCAGTATTTT. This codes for CATEQGFGADTQYF.

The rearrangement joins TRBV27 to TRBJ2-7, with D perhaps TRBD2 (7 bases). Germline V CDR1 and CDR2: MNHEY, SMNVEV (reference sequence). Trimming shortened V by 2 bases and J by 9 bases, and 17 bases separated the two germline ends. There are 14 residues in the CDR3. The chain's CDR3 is CASSLRGAPPWQYF. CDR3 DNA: TGTGCCAGCAGTTTACGGGGGGCGCCCCCGTGGCAGTACTTC.

In DNA, the CDR3 is TGTGCCAGCGTTAAACAGGGGACATCGGGCTATGGCTACACCTTC. Residues: CASVKQGTSGYGYTF. V usage is TRBV7-9 and J usage is TRBJ1-2, with 7 positions matching TRBD1. The germline V gene has CDR1 SEHNR and CDR2 FQNEAQ (reference sequence). This CDR3 has 15 amino acids. Trimming at V came to 8 bases and at J to 4 bases, leaving 13 bases not matched to a gene.

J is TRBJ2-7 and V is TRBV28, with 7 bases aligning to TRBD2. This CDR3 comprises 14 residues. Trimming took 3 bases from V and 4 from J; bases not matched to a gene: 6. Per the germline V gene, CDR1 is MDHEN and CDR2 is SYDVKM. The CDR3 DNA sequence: TGTGCCAGCAGTTTGATGGGGAGGGGTTACGAGCAGTACTTC. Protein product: CASSLMGRGYEQYF.

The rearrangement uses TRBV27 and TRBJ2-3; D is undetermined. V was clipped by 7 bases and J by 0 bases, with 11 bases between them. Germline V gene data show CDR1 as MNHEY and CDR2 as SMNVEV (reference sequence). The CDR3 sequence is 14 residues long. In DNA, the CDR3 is TGTGCCAGCACTTCTTTCCCTAGCACAGATACGCAGTATTTT. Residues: CASTSFPSTDTQYF.

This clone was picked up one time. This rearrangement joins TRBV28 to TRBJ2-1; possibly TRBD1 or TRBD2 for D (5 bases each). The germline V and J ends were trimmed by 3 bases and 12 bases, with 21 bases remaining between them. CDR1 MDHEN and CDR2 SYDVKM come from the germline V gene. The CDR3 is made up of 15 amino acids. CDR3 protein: CASSLWGPPLIGQFF. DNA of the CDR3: TGTGCCAGCAGTTTGTGGGGACCACCCCTAATAGGGCAGTTCTTC.

This chain's CDR3 is CASTGTGVYYGYTF. In DNA form, the CDR3 reads TGTGCCAGTACGGGGACAGGGGTATACTATGGCTACACCTTC. J is TRBJ1-2 and V is TRBV6-1, with 10 nucleotides matching TRBD1. V lost 9 bases, J lost 3 bases, and 7 bases stayed unmatched. Germline V gene lookup returns CDR1 MNHNS and CDR2 SASEGT. The CDR3 spans 14 residues.

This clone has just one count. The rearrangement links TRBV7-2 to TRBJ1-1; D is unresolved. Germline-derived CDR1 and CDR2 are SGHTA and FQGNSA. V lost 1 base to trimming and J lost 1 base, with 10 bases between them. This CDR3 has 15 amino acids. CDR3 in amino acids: CASSLDYNTNTEAFF. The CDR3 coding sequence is TGTGCCAGCAGCTTAGATTACAATACGAACACTGAAGCTTTCTTT.

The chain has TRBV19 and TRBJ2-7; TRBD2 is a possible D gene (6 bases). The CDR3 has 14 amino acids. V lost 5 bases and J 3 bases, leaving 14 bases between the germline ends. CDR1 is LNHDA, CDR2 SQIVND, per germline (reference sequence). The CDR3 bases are TGTGCCAGTAGTCCCCGTGACGGGGGCTACGAGCAGTACTTC. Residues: CASSPRDGGYEQYF.

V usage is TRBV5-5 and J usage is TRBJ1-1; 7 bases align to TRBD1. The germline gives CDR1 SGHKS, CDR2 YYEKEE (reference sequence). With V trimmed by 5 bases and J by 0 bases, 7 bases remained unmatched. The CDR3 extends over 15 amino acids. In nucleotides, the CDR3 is TGTGCCAGCAGGCACAGGGGTGCGGTGAACACTGAAGCTTTCTTT. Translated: CASRHRGAVNTEAFF.

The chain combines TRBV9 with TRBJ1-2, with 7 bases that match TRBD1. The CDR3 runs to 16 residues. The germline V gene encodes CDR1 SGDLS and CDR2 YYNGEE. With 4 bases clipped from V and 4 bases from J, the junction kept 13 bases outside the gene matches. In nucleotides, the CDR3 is TGTGCCAGCAGCCCACTGGGGGAGGGGGCTTTCTATGGCTACACCTTC. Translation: CASSPLGEGAFYGYTF.

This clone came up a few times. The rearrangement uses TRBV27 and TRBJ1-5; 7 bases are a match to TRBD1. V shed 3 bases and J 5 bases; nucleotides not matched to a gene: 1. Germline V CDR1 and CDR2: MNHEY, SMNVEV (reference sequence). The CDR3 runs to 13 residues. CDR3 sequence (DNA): TGTGCCAGCAGTTTTGGGACAGATCAGCCCCAGCATTTT. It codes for CASSFGTDQPQHF.

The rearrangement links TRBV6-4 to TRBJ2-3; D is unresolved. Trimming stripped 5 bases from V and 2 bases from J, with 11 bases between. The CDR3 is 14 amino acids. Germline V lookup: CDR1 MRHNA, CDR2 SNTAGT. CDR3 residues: CASSLRPFTDTQYF. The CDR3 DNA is TGTGCCAGCAGTCTTAGACCCTTCACAGATACGCAGTATTTT.

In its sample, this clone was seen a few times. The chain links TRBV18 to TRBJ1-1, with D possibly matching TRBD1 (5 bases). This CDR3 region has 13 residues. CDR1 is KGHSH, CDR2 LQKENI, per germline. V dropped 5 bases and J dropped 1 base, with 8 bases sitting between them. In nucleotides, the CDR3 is TGTGCCAGCTCAAAGACAGCGAACACTGAAGCTTTCTTT. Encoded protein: CASSKTANTEAFF.